This T cell receptor beta chain was captured by sequencing in a study of blood T cell repertoires in COVID-19 (dated by TCRdb to 2020 to 2021). Context from the whole study: Samples from collaborators originated in the United States, Italy and Spain and spanned both the acute and convalescent phases of COVID-19. The prospective study material was composed of cDNA or gDNA derived from T cells, B-cell-depleted T cells, or PBMCs. Subjects who had been exposed to COVID-19, were actively infected with it, or had recovered from it provided the deeply sampled blood TCRbeta repertoires that made up the dataset. The repertoires were made available in a free public database intended to serve as a resource for research on the immune response to SARS-CoV-2. The samples were drawn from the first 160 participants of the ongoing ImmuneRACE study and from more than 1,000 subjects provided by 6 global collaborators. Nearly every sample came with metadata listing a de-identified subject ID, COVID-19 status, age in years and sex. Where HLA class I and class II types were available, the types were taken from metadata supplied by the sample provider, not from assay-based typing. The investigation overall reported the following: The quantity of clinical and demographic metadata differed by source and by participant and was supplied without curation.

TCRbeta CDR3 regions were amplified from genomic DNA by means of the immunoSEQ Assay, a bias-controlled multiplex PCR. The original methods were these. Within the assay, amplification of reference gene primers was used to estimate how many nucleated cells each sample contained. To quantify the absolute abundance of each unique TCRbeta CDR3 rearrangement, sequence reads were collapsed and filtered. For each sample, productive Simpson clonality was calculated by taking the square root of Simpson's diversity index across productive rearrangements. This immuneACCESS table, as held by TCRdb, lists in-frame sequences with V and J called but not all clones. Of the missing ones, under half trace to an unresolved V gene in checked studies; the others have no known cause. V and J calls and clone size are copied from that table; D and trimming were computed from the DNA. Across this sample there are approximately 42,000 clones, with 73% seen only once. Jointly, the top ten make up under 75% of the sample.

Collaborating institutions collected whole blood in K2EDTA tubes following their own protocols. For TCRbeta analysis, collaborators shipped samples in one of three forms: frozen whole blood, isolated PBMCs, or DNA extracted from either of those sample types. In the case of this clone: This receptor's antigen is unknown. No much larger clone exists at a distance of one base, and base qualities are not known.

The germline V gene sets CDR1 to SNHLY and CDR2 to FYNNEI. Including cysteine and phenylalanine, the CDR3 has 16 amino acids. Only the CDR3 DNA is retained, 48 bases long and in frame from the first base. V and J lose 7 bases and 0 bases, and a span of 13 bases separates them. Material: peripheral blood. This receptor was obtained from a man older than 75 with acute or convalescent COVID-19. This chain joins TRBV2 to TRBJ2-6; TRBD1 is possibly the D segment (8 matching bases). CDR3 loop: CASKHRGGSGANVLTF. The bases are TGTGCCAGCAAACACAGGGGGGGCTCTGGGGCCAACGTCCTGACTTTC.